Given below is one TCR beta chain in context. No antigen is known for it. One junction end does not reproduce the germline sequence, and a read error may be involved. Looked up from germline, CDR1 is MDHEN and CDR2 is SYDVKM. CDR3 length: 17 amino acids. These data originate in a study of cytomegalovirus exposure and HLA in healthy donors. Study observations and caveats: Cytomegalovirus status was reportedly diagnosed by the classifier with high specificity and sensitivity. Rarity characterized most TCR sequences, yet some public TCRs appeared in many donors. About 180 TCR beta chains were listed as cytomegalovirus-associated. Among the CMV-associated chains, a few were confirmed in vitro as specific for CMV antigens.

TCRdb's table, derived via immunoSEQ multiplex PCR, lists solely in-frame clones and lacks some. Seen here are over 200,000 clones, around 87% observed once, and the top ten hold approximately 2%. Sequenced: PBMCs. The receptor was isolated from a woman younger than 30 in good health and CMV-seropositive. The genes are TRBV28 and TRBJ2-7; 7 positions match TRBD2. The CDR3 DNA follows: TGTGCCAGCAGCTCTACCCCGGGAAGCGGGACCTCCTACGAGCAGTATTTC. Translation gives CASSSTPGSGTSYEQYF.